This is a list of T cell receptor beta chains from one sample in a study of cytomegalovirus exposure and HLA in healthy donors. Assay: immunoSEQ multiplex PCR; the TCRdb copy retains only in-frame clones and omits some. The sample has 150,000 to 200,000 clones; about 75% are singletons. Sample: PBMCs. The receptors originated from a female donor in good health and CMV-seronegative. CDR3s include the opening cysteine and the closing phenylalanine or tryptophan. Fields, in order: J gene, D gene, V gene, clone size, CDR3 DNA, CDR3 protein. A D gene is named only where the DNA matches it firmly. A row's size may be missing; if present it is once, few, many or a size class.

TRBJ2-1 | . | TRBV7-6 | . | TGTGCCAGCAGCTTAGCGGGGGGAAACAATGAGCAGTTCTTC | CASSLAGGNNEQFF
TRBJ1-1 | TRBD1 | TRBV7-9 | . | TGTGCCAGCAGCTTGGACAGGGACACTGAAGCTTTCTTT | CASSLDRDTEAFF
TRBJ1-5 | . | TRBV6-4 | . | TGTGCCAGCAGTTGGATACGACAGAGTAATCAGCCCCAGCATTTT | CASSWIRQSNQPQHF
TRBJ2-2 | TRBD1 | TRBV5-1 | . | TGCGCCAGCAAATTCGGGACAGGTTCGGCCGGGGAGCTGTTTTTT | CASKFGTGSAGELFF
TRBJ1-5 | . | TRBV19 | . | TGTGCCAGTAGTTCGAGGGATCAGCCCCAGCATTTT | CASSSRDQPQHF
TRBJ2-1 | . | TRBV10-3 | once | TGTGCCATCTCGGACTCTTACAATGAGCAGTTCTTC | CAISDSYNEQFF
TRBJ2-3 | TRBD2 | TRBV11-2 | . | TGTGCCAGCAGCTTCGAACGTCTAGCGGGGGCAAACACAGATACGCAGTATTTT | CASSFERLAGANTDTQYF
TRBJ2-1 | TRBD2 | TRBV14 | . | TGTGCCAGCAGCCAGCTAGCGGGAGGCAAATACAATGAGCAGTTCTTC | CASSQLAGGKYNEQFF
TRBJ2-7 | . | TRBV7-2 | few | TGTGCCAGCAGCTTCCGGGGTTACGAGCAGTACTTC | CASSFRGYEQYF
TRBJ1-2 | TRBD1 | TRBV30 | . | TGTGCCTGGAGTGTGGGACAGAACTATGGCTACACCTTC | CAWSVGQNYGYTF
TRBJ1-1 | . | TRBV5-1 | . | TGCGCCAGCAGCCCCCGCGCCGGTAACACTGAAGCTTTCTTT | CASSPRAGNTEAFF
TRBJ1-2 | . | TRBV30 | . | TGTGCCTGGACCTCTGGACTGTTCTATGGCTACACCTTC | CAWTSGLFYGYTF
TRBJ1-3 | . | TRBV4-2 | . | TGTGCCAGCAGCCAAGTGGCTCAGGGCATTGGAAACACCATATATTTT | CASSQVAQGIGNTIYF
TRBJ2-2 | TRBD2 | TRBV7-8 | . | TGTGCCAGCAGCAGGGGACTAGCGGGGTCGAACACCGGGGAGCTGTTTTTT | CASSRGLAGSNTGELFF
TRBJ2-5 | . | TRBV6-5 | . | TGTGCCAGCAGTTTGGGAACAGGGCTGGAAGAGACCCAGTACTTC | CASSLGTGLEETQYF
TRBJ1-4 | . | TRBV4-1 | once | TGCGCCAGCAGCCAGGCCCCCGGAACGGGGAGGGGAAAACTGTTTTTT | CASSQAPGTGRGKLFF
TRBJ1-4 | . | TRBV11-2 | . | TGTGCCAGCAGCTTAGCCCGGGTAACTAATGAAAAACTGTTTTTT | CASSLARVTNEKLFF
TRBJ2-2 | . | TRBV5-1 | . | TGCGCCAGCAGCTTGGCGTCGGGAGTTACGAACACCGGGGAGCTGTTTTTT | CASSLASGVTNTGELFF
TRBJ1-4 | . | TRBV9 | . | TGTGCCAGCAGCGTCCGACCCGGGACAAGTGGTGAAAAACTGTTTTTT | CASSVRPGTSGEKLFF
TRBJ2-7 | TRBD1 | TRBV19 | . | TGTGCCAGTAACCCCGGGACAGGGGGCTCCTACGAGCAGTACTTC | CASNPGTGGSYEQYF
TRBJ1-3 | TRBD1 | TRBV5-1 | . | TGCGCCAGCAGCCCTGACAGGGGGCGTGGAAACACCATATATTTT | CASSPDRGRGNTIYF
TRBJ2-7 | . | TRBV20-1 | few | TGCAGTGCTAGAGAAGAGGGAGGTCGGTACTTC | CSAREEGGRYF
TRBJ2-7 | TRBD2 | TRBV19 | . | TGTGCCAGTAGTATAAGTGAGGGAGGGCCTCGGGGCGAGCAGTACTTC | CASSISEGGPRGEQYF
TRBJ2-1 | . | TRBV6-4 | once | TGTGCCAGCAGTGACTCAGCCTCCAATGAGCAGTTCTTC | CASSDSASNEQFF
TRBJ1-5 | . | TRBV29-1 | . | TGCAGCGTGGGGGGGGCAAATCAGCCCCAGCATTTT | CSVGGANQPQHF
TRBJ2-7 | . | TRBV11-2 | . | TGTGCCAGCAGCCGAGCGCGGGACAGCACCTACGAGCAGTACTTC | CASSRARDSTYEQYF
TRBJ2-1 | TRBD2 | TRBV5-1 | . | TGCGCCAGCAGCTCTAGCGGGGGGGACTACAATGAGCAGTTCTTC | CASSSSGGDYNEQFF
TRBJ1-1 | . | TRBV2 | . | TGTGCCAGCAGTCAGCAGGGTGCCACTGAAGCTTTCTTT | CASSQQGATEAFF
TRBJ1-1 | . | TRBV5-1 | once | TGCGCCAGCAGCTTGGCCCCAGGGAACACTGAAGCTTTCTTT | CASSLAPGNTEAFF
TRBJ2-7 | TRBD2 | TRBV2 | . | TGTGCCAGCAGTGAAGGGCTAGCGGCAACCTACGAGCAGTACTTC | CASSEGLAATYEQYF
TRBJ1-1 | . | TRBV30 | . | TGTGCCTGGAGCGTCAGGACAAGTTTGTCCACTGAAGCTTTCTTT | CAWSVRTSLSTEAFF
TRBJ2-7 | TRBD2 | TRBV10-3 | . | TGTGCCATCACCGGGACTAGCGGGAGTGGAGAGCAGTACTTC | CAITGTSGSGEQYF
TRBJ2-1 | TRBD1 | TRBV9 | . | TGTGCCAGCAGCATGACAGGGGCCCTAGGGTTTTACAATGAGCAGTTCTTC | CASSMTGALGFYNEQFF
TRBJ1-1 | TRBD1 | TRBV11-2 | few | TGTGCCAGCAGCCACCAACCGGAGACAGGGGTAAAAGCTTTCTTT | CASSHQPETGVKAFF
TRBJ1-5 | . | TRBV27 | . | TGTGCCAGCAGTCCTAGTTGGCTCCAGCCCCAGCATTTT | CASSPSWLQPQHF
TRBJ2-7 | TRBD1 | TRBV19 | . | TGTGCCAGTAGTATGGGAATCGGACAGGCCTACGAGCAGTACTTC | CASSMGIGQAYEQYF
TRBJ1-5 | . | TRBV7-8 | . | TGTGCCAGCAGCACTAATCCCCAGCGCAATCAGCCCCAGCATTTT | CASSTNPQRNQPQHF
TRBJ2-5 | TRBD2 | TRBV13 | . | TGTGCCAGCAGCTTAACTAGCGCGGAGACCCAGTACTTC | CASSLTSAETQYF
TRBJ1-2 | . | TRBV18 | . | TGTGCCAGCTCACCACCGTCCGGAGCTAACTATGGCTACACCTTC | CASSPPSGANYGYTF
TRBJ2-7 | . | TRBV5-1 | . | TGCGCCAGCAGCTTAGACTCAACCGGCTACGAGCAGTACTTC | CASSLDSTGYEQYF
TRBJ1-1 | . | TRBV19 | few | TGTGCCAGTAGTGTATACACGGGAAGTAGTGGCGTGAACACTGAAGCTTTCTTT | CASSVYTGSSGVNTEAFF
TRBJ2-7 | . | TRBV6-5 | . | TGTGCCAGCAGTTACTCCAGACAGGTATCCTACGGGCAGTACTTC | CASSYSRQVSYGQYF
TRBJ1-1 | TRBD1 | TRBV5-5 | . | TGTGCCAGCAGCATACAGGGGGCCGCACTGTACACTGAAGCTTTCTTT | CASSIQGAALYTEAFF
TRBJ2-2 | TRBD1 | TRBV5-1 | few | TGCGCCACCATCAAGGACAGGGACACCGGGGAGCTGTTTTTT | CATIKDRDTGELFF
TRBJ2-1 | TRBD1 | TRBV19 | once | TGTGCCAGTCTCCCCGGGGGACAGGCTCGCAATGAGCAGTTCTTC | CASLPGGQARNEQFF
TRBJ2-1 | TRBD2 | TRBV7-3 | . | TGTGCCAGCAGCTTTTATCCCCCCGCTAGCGGGGTTAACAATGAGCAGTTCTTC | CASSFYPPASGVNNEQFF
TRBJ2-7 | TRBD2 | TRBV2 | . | TGTGCCAGCAGGGACCCAGTAGCGGGGATCTACGAGCAGTACTTC | CASRDPVAGIYEQYF
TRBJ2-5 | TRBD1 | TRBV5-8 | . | TGTGCCAGCAGCTTGGGAAGGGGGCGTTGGGAGACCCAGTACTTC | CASSLGRGRWETQYF
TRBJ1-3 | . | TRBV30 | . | TGTGCCTGGAGTCTAGGGGGCTCTGGAAACACCATATATTTT | CAWSLGGSGNTIYF